Below, 15 T cell receptor beta chains from the same sample are listed, as sequenced in a study of T cells in Graves' hyperthyroidism and ophthalmopathy. TCR beta CDR3 regions were amplified from RNA transcripts. TCR CDR3 underwent first-round RT-PCR with the HTBI primer set. TCRdb recomputed calls from the multiplex PCR reads with MiXCR, one row per CDR3 protein. The profile covers some 510,000 distinct CDR3 sequences, with 20% appearing a single time and around 27% taken by the ten largest. The sequencing sample was made of blood. Receptors originate from a man aged 18 to 30 with Graves' hyperthyroidism.

This clonotype was recorded at least ten times. This chain links TRBV10-3 with TRBJ2-5; D tentatively reads TRBD1 or TRBD2 (5 bases each). CDR1 is ENHRY, CDR2 SYGVKD, per germline. V lost 3 bases, J lost 5 bases, and 19 bases lay in between. The CDR3 contains 16 residues. The CDR3 sequence: CAISDLGPLGGETQYF. The CDR3 DNA is TGTGCCATCAGTGACTTGGGACCGCTAGGCGGGGAGACCCAGTACTTC.

This clonotype was observed a handful of times. V is TRBV6-1 and J is TRBJ2-7, with 10 positions matching TRBD2. The CDR3 consists of 15 residues. V shed 2 bases and J 6 bases; nucleotides not matched to a gene: 7. The germline V gene has CDR1 MNHNS and CDR2 SASEGT. The CDR3 region is CASSESLAGGPEQYF. The CDR3 DNA follows: TGTGCCAGCAGTGAATCGTTAGCGGGGGGTCCCGAGCAGTACTTC.

Regarding this clonotype: At one end the junction does not follow the germline gene, possibly because of a read error. The V gene is TRBV12-3 or TRBV12-4, the J gene TRBJ1-3; D may be TRBD1 (6 bases). The CDR3 is made up of 15 amino acids. CDR3: CASSLGGPSGNTIDF. The CDR3 coding sequence is TGTGCCAGCAGTTTGGGGGGCCCCTCTGGAAACACCATAGATTTT.

As concerns this clonotype: One junction end disagrees with the germline gene, perhaps due to a read error. The chain carries TRBV9 and TRBJ1-1; the D gene is possibly TRBD1 (5 bases). The CDR3 consists of 15 residues. Germline V lookup: CDR1 SGDLS, CDR2 YYNGEE. CDR3 protein: CASGVVGEMNTEAFF. CDR3 in DNA: TGTGCCAGCGGCGTAGTGGGGGAGATGAACACTGAAGCTTTCTTT.

This clonotype occurred many times. This chain joins TRBV20-1 and TRBJ1-2; D call uncertain. V was trimmed by 6 bases and J by 4 bases, leaving 15 bases between them. This CDR3 contains 13 residues. Germline-derived CDR1 and CDR2 are DFQATT and SNEGSKA (reference sequence). CDR3 region: CSASPQNVYGYTF. The CDR3 DNA sequence: TGCAGTGCCAGTCCCCAGAACGTCTATGGCTACACCTTC.

This clonotype was picked up many times. This chain links TRBV6-1 with TRBJ2-5, with 8 nucleotides matching TRBD2. There are 17 residues in the CDR3. CDR1 is MNHNS and CDR2 is SASEGT in the germline V gene. The junction had 12 bases not matched to a gene; V was cut back by 1 base and J by 5 bases. CDR3 region: CASSEEGRTSRGETQYF. DNA for the CDR3: TGTGCCAGCAGTGAAGAGGGAAGGACTAGCAGAGGGGAGACCCAGTACTTC.

In this sample, this clonotype turned up many times. DNA of the CDR3: TGCGCCAGTAGCGATGGAAACACCATATATTTT. Amino acids: CASSDGNTIYF. The rearrangement uses TRBV5-1 and TRBJ1-3; no reliable D call. The CDR3 length is 11 residues. CDR1 and CDR2 from the germline V gene are SGHRS and YFSETQ. The V and J ends lost 8 bases and 3 bases respectively, with 6 bases between them.

This clonotype was picked up many times. In DNA, the CDR3 is TGCGCCAGCAGCTTGCCGCCAAACTATGGCTACACCTTC. Amino acids: CASSLPPNYGYTF. The J gene is TRBJ1-2, the V gene TRBV5-1; D not certain. Germline CDR1 SGHRS, CDR2 YFSETQ. Trimming took 1 base from V and 2 from J, leaving 6 bases between them. The CDR3 is 13 amino acids.

This clonotype was seen repeatedly, ten times or more. The V gene is TRBV9, the J gene TRBJ1-1, with D maybe TRBD1 (5 bases). Trimming cost V 0 bases and J 8 bases, with 8 bases left between them. Germline-derived CDR1 and CDR2 are SGDLS and YYNGEE. The CDR3 has 12 residues. The CDR3 here is CASSVGDGEAFF. Written as DNA, the CDR3 is TGTGCCAGCAGCGTAGGGGACGGAGAAGCTTTCTTT. Variable domain in full (rest from reference TRBV9 and TRBJ1-1): DSGVTQTPKHLITATGQRVTLRCSPRSGDLSVYWYQQSLDQGLQFLIQYYNGEERAKGNILERFSAQQFPDLHSELNLSSLELGDSALYFCASSVGDGEAFFGQGTRLTVV.

This clonotype was observed at least ten times. This chain uses TRBV5-1 with TRBJ1-2; D ambiguous. V was trimmed by 9 bases and J by 4 bases, leaving 19 bases between them. The CDR3 extends over 14 amino acids. Germline CDR1 SGHRS, CDR2 YFSETQ. The CDR3 loop is CATTGSATSYGYTF. The CDR3 DNA sequence: TGCGCCACCACCGGGAGCGCAACATCCTATGGCTACACCTTC.

V usage is TRBV6-1 and J usage is TRBJ1-2; 8 bases match TRBD1. In germline, CDR1 is MNHNS, CDR2 SASEGT. With 8 bases clipped from V and 3 bases from J, the junction kept 5 bases outside the gene matches. This CDR3 has 13 amino acids. CDR3 loop: CASRETGDYGYTF. CDR3 coding DNA: TGTGCCAGCCGCGAGACAGGGGACTATGGCTACACCTTC.

The table lists this clonotype with many counts. The chain is built from TRBV7-6 and TRBJ1-2; unclear D gene. This CDR3 region has 11 residues. Germline V gene lookup returns CDR1 SGHVS and CDR2 FNYEAQ. The V end lost 4 bases, the J end lost 11 bases, and 11 bases lay between the germline ends. This CDR3 is CASSSLPIYTF. CDR3 sequence (DNA): TGTGCCAGCAGCTCTCTGCCCATTTACACCTTC.

The V gene is TRBV11-2, the J gene TRBJ2-5; D gene uncertain. V lost 1 base to trimming and J lost 5 bases, with 8 bases between them. CDR1 is SGHAT, CDR2 FQNNGV, per germline. The CDR3 extends over 13 amino acids. The CDR3 sequence is CASSLVSRETQYF. DNA of the CDR3: TGTGCCAGCAGCTTAGTCAGTCGGGAGACCCAGTACTTC. The full variable domain, with the rest looked up from reference TRBV11-2 and TRBJ2-5, is EAGVAQSPRYKIIEKRQSVAFWCNPISGHATLYWYQQILGQGPKLLIQFQNNGVVDDSQLPKDRFSAERLKGVDSTLKIQPAKLEDSAVYLCASSLVSRETQYFGPGTRLLVL.

This clonotype was observed a handful of times. This chain uses TRBV28 with TRBJ2-4; 8 bases match TRBD1. Germline trimming cut 7 bases from V and 0 bases from J; bases unmatched to any gene: 26. Germline CDR1 reads MDHEN; CDR2 reads SYDVKM. The CDR3 loop spans 22 amino acids. The CDR3 nucleotides read TGTGCCAGCACCACTTCTCCCGGAGTGGGACAGGCCCGACTCATAGCCAAAAACATTCAGTACTTC. It yields the protein CASTTSPGVGQARLIAKNIQYF.

This clonotype was seen ten or more times. Here the CDR3 DNA reads TGCAGCGGATCCATGCGGACTGAAGCTTTCTTT. Translated, it gives CSGSMRTEAFF. The chain joins TRBV29-1 to TRBJ1-1; no definite D call. With 7 bases removed from V and 5 bases from J, the gap between germline ends came to 11 bases. Germline V gives CDR1 SQVTM, CDR2 ANQGSEA. The CDR3 consists of 11 residues.